There are many counts of the clone carrying this T cell receptor (beta chain). These data come from a study of naive and memory T cell subsets. Four subsets defined by CD45RA and CD27 were sorted after CD3, CD4, CD8 and live/dead staining. Germline V lookup: CDR1 SQVTM, CDR2 ANQGSEA. The CDR3 covers 13 residues. V was pared by 7 bases and J by 1 base, with 12 bases between. An equimolar mix of two oligonucleotides served as the beta constant-region primer for TRBC1 and TRBC2. Nested alpha and beta constant-region primers with the SP2 primer drove four PCR rounds on ligated cDNA. MiXCR, run by TCRdb on the UMI-ligation and nested PCR reads, gives a single entry per CDR3 protein. Among around 110,000 distinct CDR3 sequences listed, around a third were seen once.

Sequenced input: central memory CD4+ T cells from blood. The rearrangement links TRBV29-1 to TRBJ2-3, with D tentatively TRBD1 (5 bases). This receptor was taken from a human donor in good health. CDR3: CSGARVGTDTQYF. The CDR3 nucleotides are TGCAGCGGAGCCAGGGTGGGCACAGATACGCAGTATTTT.